The 6 T cell receptor beta chains listed next were all sequenced from one sample in a study of blood T cell repertoires in COVID-19. TCRdb keeps only in-frame clones here, not all; method: immunoSEQ multiplex PCR. The sample shows about 150,000 clones, approximately 91% of them seen only once. Sequences were obtained from peripheral blood. Source of these receptors: a young man with COVID-19, enrolled during active disease.

About this clone itself: A read error may account for a junction end that differs from germline. The rearrangement links TRBV30 to TRBJ1-4, with TRBD1 identical over 7 bases. This CDR3 has 16 amino acids. Germline lookup yields CDR1 GTSNPN and CDR2 SVGIG (reference sequence). The CDR3 region has the DNA TGTGCCTGGAGTGACCCCCTGACAGGGTTAGGTGAAAAACTGCTTTTT. Encoded protein: CAWSDPLTGLGEKLLF.

The chain carries TRBV28 and TRBJ1-3; D is possibly TRBD1 (6 bases). The V end was cut by 7 bases, the J end by 0 bases, with 16 bases between. Germline CDR1 and CDR2: MDHEN and SYDVKM. This CDR3 contains 16 residues. Here the CDR3 reads CASTKPGQLSGNTIYF. The CDR3 DNA reads TGTGCCAGCACTAAACCGGGACAACTCTCTGGAAACACCATATATTTT.

V and J are TRBV30 and TRBJ1-2, with TRBD1 matching 10 bases. Germline values: CDR1 GTSNPN, CDR2 SVGIG (reference sequence). The CDR3 loop spans 15 amino acids. V trimming: 0 bases; J trimming: 5 bases; junction bases outside the gene matches: 6. This chain's CDR3 is CAWSVGDRGGYGYTF. The CDR3 coding sequence is TGTGCCTGGAGTGTGGGGGACAGGGGAGGGTATGGCTACACCTTC.

The chain is built from TRBV9 and TRBJ1-1; 10 nucleotides agree with TRBD1. Germline loops: CDR1 SGDLS, CDR2 YYNGEE. The CDR3 is 15 residues long. Trimming removed 0 bases from V and 8 bases from J; junction bases left unmatched: 7. For the CDR3, the DNA is TGTGCCAGCAGCGTAGGAGAAGGGGGACAGGGGGAAGCTTTCTTT. This translates into CASSVGEGGQGEAFF.

This chain joins TRBV11-2 and TRBJ2-1; TRBD1 matches at 10 bases. The ends lost 5 bases at V and 10 bases at J; junction bases unmatched: 14. Looked up from germline, CDR1 is SGHAT and CDR2 is FQNNGV. CDR3 length: 16 residues. The DNA for the CDR3 is TGTGCCAGCAGCGTAACCGGGACAGGGGTAAAGTACGAGCAGTTCTTC. It is translated as CASSVTGTGVKYEQFF.

Concerning this clone: The junction and the germline gene differ at one end; a read error may be behind it. The rearrangement links TRBV28 to TRBJ1-4; a weak D match, TRBD1 (5 bases). The CDR3 is made up of 14 amino acids. Germline loops: CDR1 MDHEN, CDR2 SYDVKM. The CDR3 DNA sequence: TGTGCCAGCAGTTCCGGGGGAACTAATGAAAAACTGCTTTTT. This gives the protein CASSSGGTNEKLLF.